Listed below are T cell receptor beta chains from one sample, sequenced in a study of blood T cells in healthy people across ages. TCRdb reprocessed the 5' RACE reads via MiXCR and lists one record per CDR3 protein. Altogether some 800,000 distinct CDR3 sequences are present, just under 25% being singletons, with the ten largest covering under 4%. This sample also appeared in a second study, on T cells of mothers and their children.

The material sequenced was blood. The receptors here all came from a boy younger than 18 in good health. The CDR3 runs from the conserved cysteine through the conserved F or W.

v_call,j_call,cdr3_aa
TRBV12-3/TRBV12-4,TRBJ1-1,CASSLIRNTEAFF
TRBV28,TRBJ1-6,CASSRGDSPILGINSPLHF
TRBV20-1,.,CSATSGGHYEQYF
TRBV7-3,.,CASSLNLAGEQFF
TRBV5-5,TRBJ2-7,CASSQRVGPLEQYF
TRBV15,TRBJ2-6,CATTRISGANVLTF
TRBV12-3/TRBV12-4,TRBJ2-2,CASSHLGPITTGELFF
TRBV24-1,TRBJ2-5,CATSARGQLETQYF
TRBV20-1,TRBJ1-1,CSAPGPLNTEAFF
TRBV6-5,TRBJ2-1,CASSRGQTYNEQFF
TRBV14,TRBJ1-2,CASSQVMGQVQGYTF
TRBV4-1,TRBJ2-1,CASSQQPGPPNEQFF
TRBV14,TRBJ2-7,CASSPQGTPTYEQYF
TRBV7-2,TRBJ2-1,CASSLVTSGSEQFF
TRBV2,TRBJ2-7,CASTRRELQYEQYF
TRBV7-9,TRBJ1-6,CASSLAVPSGSPLHF
TRBV20-1,TRBJ1-3,CSADRDGNTIYF
TRBV5-1,TRBJ1-4,CASSFSQGPNEKLFF
TRBV27,TRBJ2-3,CASRNPGADTQYF
TRBV6-5,TRBJ2-4,CASSYSFEGTLAKNIQYF
TRBV6-2/TRBV6-3,.,CASSYAGTGLYEQYF
TRBV29-1,TRBJ1-1,CSVDSGFEAFF
TRBV28,TRBJ2-7,CASRPRGVESYEQYF
TRBV12-3/TRBV12-4,TRBJ2-3,CAINHSGVPTDTQYF
TRBV29-1,TRBJ2-7,CSVSGFGGLNEQYF
TRBV15,TRBJ2-2,CATSRDRTSSTGELFF
TRBV29-1,TRBJ1-1,CSVEDLLQATEAFF
TRBV4-1,TRBJ2-4,CASSPSVWEGDIQYF
TRBV7-9,TRBJ1-2,CASSSQVSYGYTF
TRBV28,TRBJ1-2,CASSFDGLANYGYTF
TRBV7-2,TRBJ2-1,CASSLDVWGPYNEQFF
TRBV9,.,CASSAGLAGGRTNEQFF
TRBV2,TRBJ2-7,CASSERGGQYF
TRBV21-1,TRBJ2-3,CASSKFDTDTQYF
TRBV25-1,TRBJ1-1,CASSDYRLNTEAFF
TRBV4-1,TRBJ2-1,CASTLPAGNEQFF
TRBV28,TRBJ2-7,CASSLALAGFPYEQYF
TRBV6-1,TRBJ2-4,CASSGDGLAKNTQYF
TRBV2,TRBJ2-3,CASSEYRVTSGADTQYF
TRBV4-3,.,CASSPGWLTSGRTYEQYF
TRBV28,TRBJ2-4,CASSLGLGINIQYF
TRBV12-3/TRBV12-4,.,CASSQARSYEQYF
TRBV7-3,TRBJ1-1,CASSLMGRQDAEAFF
TRBV29-1,TRBJ2-1,CSVGGGFYNEQFF
TRBV28,TRBJ1-5,CASSSPQGGSNQPQHF
TRBV20-1,TRBJ1-4,CSARGQGLATNEKLFF
TRBV12-3/TRBV12-4,TRBJ1-3,CASSVLPSSGNTIYF
TRBV28,TRBJ2-7,CASSLPPVMAGSSYEQYF
TRBV20-1,TRBJ2-1,CSAIDWEAVANSNEQFF
TRBV18,TRBJ2-1,CASSPGQIEQFF
TRBV28,TRBJ2-5,CASSPRIRDREYF
TRBV7-2,TRBJ2-7,CASSPLAGGYEQYF
TRBV28,TRBJ2-3,CASRTGSTDTQYF
TRBV14,TRBJ1-1,CASSQGRVTEAFF